This T cell receptor (beta chain) was recorded in a study of blood T cell repertoires in COVID-19. Turning to the study itself: COVID-19 samples from acute and convalescent phases originated in the United States, Italy and Spain.

CDR3 length: 15 residues. Germline V gene lookup returns CDR1 SGDLS and CDR2 YYNGEE. V trimming: 3 bases; J trimming: 3 bases; junction bases outside the gene matches: 5. How the authors handled the data: Amplified reference gene primers provided the basis for estimating nucleated cell counts. Clones were read by immunoSEQ multiplex PCR, and TCRdb kept only the in-frame ones, dropping some. The V and J calls and clone size were taken over from that table, and D and trimming were inferred from the DNA. The table includes 40,000 or so clones, around 89% detected once. The chain is built from TRBV9 and TRBJ2-1, with 8 nucleotides matching TRBD1. The receptor was isolated from a man between 60 and 75 years old with active or convalescent COVID-19. Sequencing was performed on peripheral blood. In DNA form, the CDR3 reads TGTGCCAGCAGCGCTCCCGGGACAGGCTACAATGAGCAGTTCTTC. It specifies CASSAPGTGYNEQFF. The variable domain in full, with the rest retrieved from reference TRBV9 and TRBJ2-1, is DSGVTQTPKHLITATGQRVTLRCSPRSGDLSVYWYQQSLDQGLQFLIQYYNGEERAKGNILERFSAQQFPDLHSELNLSSLELGDSALYFCASSAPGTGYNEQFFGPGTRLTVL.